This T cell receptor (beta chain) derives from a study of PD-L1 blockade in urothelial cancer. Whole-study context: When patients started atezolizumab in the mid-2010s, it was given at 1,200 mg intravenously every 3 weeks. Male patients with bladder-origin urothelial cancer numbered about nine tenths of the roughly 30.

The protocol was immunoSEQ multiplex PCR, while the TCRdb copy is restricted to in-frame clones and leaves out a portion. This sample yields about 110,000 clones, of which about 85% are seen a single time; 2.4% belongs to the top ten. V shed 5 bases and J 4 bases; nucleotides not matched to a gene: 8. CDR3 length: 17 amino acids. Germline V gene data show CDR1 as PRHDT and CDR2 as FYEKMQ (reference sequence). All patients handed over anywhere from 1 to 8 samples, pretreatment and on-treatment. This sequence originates from a man in his forties or fifties with urothelial cancer. The source was PBMCs, collected around atezolizumab (anti-PD-L1) treatment. The chain employs TRBV13 and TRBJ2-1; TRBD2 matches 13 bases. The CDR3 DNA is TGTGCCAGCAGCCCGGGGACTAGCGGGATGATATACAATGAGCAGTTCTTC. Protein: CASSPGTSGMIYNEQFF. Supplemented by reference TRBV13 and TRBJ2-1, the full variable domain reads AAGVIQSPRHLIKEKRETATLKCYPIPRHDTVYWYQQGPGQDPQFLISFYEKMQSDKGSIPDRFSAQQFSDYHSELNMSSLELGDSALYFCASSPGTSGMIYNEQFFGPGTRLTVL.